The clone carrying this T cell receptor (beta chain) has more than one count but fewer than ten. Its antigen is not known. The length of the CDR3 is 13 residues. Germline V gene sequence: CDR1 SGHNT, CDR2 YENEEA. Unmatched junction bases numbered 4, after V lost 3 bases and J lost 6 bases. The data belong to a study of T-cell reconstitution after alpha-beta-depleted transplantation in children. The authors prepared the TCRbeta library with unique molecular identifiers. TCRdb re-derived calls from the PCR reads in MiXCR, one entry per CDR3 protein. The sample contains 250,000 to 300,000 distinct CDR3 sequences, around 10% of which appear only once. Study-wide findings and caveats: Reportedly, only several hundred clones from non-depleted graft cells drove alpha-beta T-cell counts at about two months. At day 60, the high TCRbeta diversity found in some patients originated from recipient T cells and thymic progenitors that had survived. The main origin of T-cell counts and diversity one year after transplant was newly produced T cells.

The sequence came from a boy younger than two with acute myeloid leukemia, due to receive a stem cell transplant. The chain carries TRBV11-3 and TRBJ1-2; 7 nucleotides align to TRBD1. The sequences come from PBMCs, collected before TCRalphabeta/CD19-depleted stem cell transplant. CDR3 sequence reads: CASSFTGQNGYTF. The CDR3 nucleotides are TGTGCCAGCAGCTTCACGGGACAGAATGGCTACACCTTC.